A few counts support the clone carrying this T cell receptor beta chain. Its antigen is undetermined. PBMCs numbering at least 6 million were isolated per sample. These data come from a study of blood T cells in healthy people across ages. Overall study findings and caveats: PBMCs left unsorted prevented a conclusive naive versus antigen-experienced comparison. Naive T cell percentage strongly correlated with TCR beta diversity. Investigators treated diversity estimates from one million T cells as underestimates.

Trimming removed 4 bases from V and 6 bases from J, with 15 bases in between. The CDR3 has 14 residues. CDR1 is SGHRS, CDR2 YFSETQ, per germline. Using a J-beta primer mix together with a sample-barcoded 5' primer, a second PCR was run for about 6 to 11 cycles. TCRdb analysed the 5' RACE reads with MiXCR anew, one entry per CDR3 protein. The table shows around 1,100,000 distinct CDR3 sequences, with roughly two fifths occurring only once. The sample comprised blood. This TCR came from a man aged 18 to 30 in good health. The chain combines TRBV5-1 with TRBJ2-3, with D uncertain. CDR3 sequence: CASSPGPGRDTQYF. Here the CDR3 DNA reads TGCGCCAGCAGCCCTGGACCAGGCAGGGATACGCAGTATTTT.